This passage covers 30 T cell receptor beta chains from one sample sequenced in a study of CD8 T cells in ankylosing spondylitis. MiXCR, run by TCRdb on the 5' RACE reads, gives a single entry per CDR3 protein. In the table there are fewer than 30,000 distinct CDR3 sequences, roughly 2.5% of which are singletons. Specimen: blood, either unsorted or a sorted T cell fraction (not recorded which). The source is a female donor with ankylosing spondylitis or in good health (not recorded which).

This clonotype showed up many times. The chain has TRBV9 and TRBJ1-6; 8 bases are a match to TRBD1. With V trimmed by 2 bases and J by 10 bases, 2 bases remained unmatched. CDR1 is SGDLS, CDR2 YYNGEE, per germline. This CDR3 is 13 amino acids long. CDR3 sequence reads: CASSVPGGSPLHF. The DNA for the CDR3 is TGTGCCAGCAGCGTTCCAGGGGGCTCACCCCTCCACTTT.

This clonotype is medium-sized (0.01 to 0.1%) within its sample. The V call is TRBV21-1, the J call TRBJ2-7; TRBD1 is the table's D call, not checked against the DNA. TRBV21-1 constitutes a pseudogene. The CDR3 length is 19 residues. The CDR3 coding sequence is TGTGCCAGCAGCAGGACAGGATTCGTACGGGGCGACAACTCCTACGAGCAGTACTTC. Translated, it gives CASSRTGFVRGDNSYEQYF.

The sample holds many counts of this clonotype. This chain connects TRBV9 to TRBJ1-1, with TRBD1 as a possible D gene (6 bases). CDR1 and CDR2 from the germline V gene are SGDLS and YYNGEE. The CDR3 totals 14 residues. V was cut by 2 bases and J by 6 bases, with 14 bases left in between. The CDR3 DNA reads as TGTGCCAGCAGCGTGGACTCGACAGGCGCTGAAGCTTTCTTT. This gives the protein CASSVDSTGAEAFF.

This clonotype was counted ten times or more. The chain links TRBV9 to TRBJ2-1, with unresolved D. V was trimmed by 0 bases and J by 2 bases, leaving 18 bases between them. The CDR3 runs to 18 residues. Germline loops: CDR1 SGDLS, CDR2 YYNGEE. The chain's CDR3 is CASSVEGYLGKPYNEQFF. The DNA of the CDR3 is TGTGCCAGCAGCGTAGAAGGATATTTGGGGAAACCCTACAATGAGCAGTTCTTC.

This clonotype was recorded many times. This chain uses TRBV9 with TRBJ2-4; weak D call: TRBD1 (6 bases). Trimming removed 0 bases from V and 3 bases from J, with 19 bases in between. The CDR3 is 18 residues long. CDR1 is SGDLS and CDR2 is YYNGEE in the germline V gene. The CDR3 bases are TGTGCCAGCAGCGTAGAAGGACCGGCAGGGGTTGGCAAAAACATTCAGTACTTC. Its protein is CASSVEGPAGVGKNIQYF.

In its sample, this clonotype was seen many times. The gene calls are TRBV9 and TRBJ1-6; the D is unclear. Per the germline V gene, CDR1 is SGDLS and CDR2 is YYNGEE. Trimming removed 4 bases from V and 9 bases from J, with 20 bases in between. The CDR3 contains 16 residues. The CDR3 DNA sequence: TGTGCCAGCAGCCCCTCGGCGGAGGGCGTGGGTTCACCCCTCCACTTT. This encodes CASSPSAEGVGSPLHF.

This clonotype showed up many times. The chain is built from TRBV9 and TRBJ1-1; D is uncertain. Deletions cut 3 bases from V and 4 bases from J, with 10 bases between. CDR1 and CDR2 (germline): SGDLS, YYNGEE. The CDR3 sequence is 13 residues long. The CDR3: CASSADMFTEAFF. The CDR3 DNA follows: TGTGCCAGCAGCGCAGACATGTTCACTGAAGCTTTCTTT.

This clonotype was seen many times. The J gene is TRBJ2-3, the V gene TRBV9; D unresolved. Trimming removed 4 bases at V and 1 base at J, with 4 bases between. CDR3 length equals 12 residues. CDR1 is SGDLS and CDR2 is YYNGEE in the germline V gene. DNA for the CDR3: TGTGCCAGCAGCCCCCGCACAGATACGCAGTATTTT. Its translation: CASSPRTDTQYF.

There are many counts of this clonotype. V usage is TRBV9 and J usage is TRBJ1-1, with no clear D. Germline values: CDR1 SGDLS, CDR2 YYNGEE. The CDR3 totals 15 residues. The V gene lost 0 bases and the J gene lost 1 base, with 10 bases spanning the gap. CDR3 in DNA: TGTGCCAGCAGCGTAGGCAAGTCTCGGAACACTGAAGCTTTCTTT. Amino acid sequence: CASSVGKSRNTEAFF.

This clonotype was observed many times. J is TRBJ2-1 and V is TRBV9, with a tentative D call TRBD2 (7 bases). Germline assignment: CDR1 SGDLS and CDR2 YYNGEE. The ends were cut back, 6 bases at V and 9 bases at J, with 22 bases in the middle. The CDR3 is made up of 15 amino acids. The CDR3 region is CASTTSGEGLGEQFF. The DNA of the CDR3 is TGTGCCAGCACCACGTCAGGGGAGGGCCTCGGTGAGCAGTTCTTC.

This clonotype was seen many times. The genes are TRBV9 and TRBJ2-1; D remains unclear. Looked up from germline, CDR1 is SGDLS and CDR2 is YYNGEE. The CDR3 consists of 15 residues. V lost 1 base, J lost 0 bases, and 8 bases lay in between. The CDR3 loop reads CASSVSASSYNEQFF. CDR3 nucleotide sequence: TGTGCCAGCAGCGTAAGCGCGAGCTCCTACAATGAGCAGTTCTTC.

This clonotype occurred many times. The chain couples TRBV9 to TRBJ2-2; either TRBD1 or TRBD2 may fit D (5 bases each). Trimming stripped 5 bases from V and 0 bases from J, with 8 bases between. The CDR3 contains 14 residues. CDR1 and CDR2 from the germline V gene are SGDLS and YYNGEE. Written as DNA, the CDR3 is TGTGCCAGCAGACCGGGGCCGAACACCGGGGAGCTGTTTTTT. Translation: CASRPGPNTGELFF.

This clonotype was counted many times. The V call is TRBV9, the J call TRBJ2-1; 9 bases align to TRBD2. This CDR3 comprises 15 residues. CDR1 and CDR2 from the germline V gene are SGDLS and YYNGEE. J was trimmed by 7 bases and V by 0 bases; bases with no gene match: 5. CDR3 residues: CASSVASGGFNEQFF. CDR3 bases: TGTGCCAGCAGCGTAGCAAGCGGGGGGTTTAATGAGCAGTTCTTC.

This clonotype was found many times. This CDR3 reads CASSSHPRTAIRYTF. The DNA for the CDR3 is TGTGCCAGCAGCTCTCACCCCCGGACAGCCATCCGTTACACCTTC. The V gene is TRBV9, the J gene TRBJ1-2; TRBD1 might be the D (6 bases). Trimming removed 4 bases at V and 11 bases at J, with 24 bases between. This CDR3 spans 15 amino acids. Germline loops: CDR1 SGDLS, CDR2 YYNGEE.

By proportion, this clonotype is medium-sized. The rearrangement links TRBV9 to TRBJ2-2, with D unresolved. This CDR3 contains 15 residues. Per the germline V gene, CDR1 is SGDLS and CDR2 is YYNGEE. Trimming shortened V by 1 base and J by 0 bases, and 7 bases separated the two germline ends. The CDR3 sequence is CASSVTTTNTGELFF. CDR3 sequence (DNA): TGTGCCAGCAGCGTAACGACAACGAACACCGGGGAGCTGTTTTTT.

This clonotype showed up many times. The gene calls are TRBV9 and TRBJ2-2, with D maybe TRBD2 (5 bases). From germline, CDR1 is SGDLS and CDR2 YYNGEE. The CDR3 loop spans 13 amino acids. The V end lost 3 bases, the J end lost 6 bases, and 9 bases lay between the germline ends. The CDR3 DNA sequence: TGTGCCAGCAGCGGACACGGGGCCGGGGAGCTGTTTTTT. This sequence encodes CASSGHGAGELFF.

This clonotype was counted many times. The rearrangement links TRBV9 to TRBJ2-2, with 7 bases matching TRBD2. The CDR3 runs 16 residues. Looked up from germline, CDR1 is SGDLS and CDR2 is YYNGEE. The J segment lost 4 bases and the V segment lost 0 bases, leaving 6 bases of the junction unmatched. The CDR3 sequence: CASSVVGGGTTGELFF. As DNA, the CDR3 is TGTGCCAGCAGCGTAGTGGGGGGAGGGACCACCGGGGAGCTGTTTTTT. Full variable domain (remainder filled in from reference TRBV9 and TRBJ2-2): DSGVTQTPKHLITATGQRVTLRCSPRSGDLSVYWYQQSLDQGLQFLIQYYNGEERAKGNILERFSAQQFPDLHSELNLSSLELGDSALYFCASSVVGGGTTGELFFGEGSRLTVL.

This clonotype came up many times. This sequence joins TRBV9 and TRBJ2-7; D perhaps matches TRBD1 (6 bases). Germline assignment: CDR1 SGDLS and CDR2 YYNGEE. V lost 4 bases and J lost 5, with 13 bases in between. The length of the CDR3 is 13 residues. The CDR3 region is CASSLQGIDEQYF. The CDR3 bases are TGTGCCAGCAGCTTACAGGGCATCGACGAGCAGTACTTC.

This clonotype appeared many times. The J gene is TRBJ2-1, the V gene TRBV9; the D gene is possibly TRBD2 (6 bases). Germline V CDR1 and CDR2: SGDLS, YYNGEE. The CDR3 spans 15 residues. The V gene lost 5 bases and the J gene lost 4 bases, with 16 bases spanning the gap. The CDR3 is CASSLWGEPYNEQFF. In nucleotides, the CDR3 is TGTGCCAGCAGTCTCTGGGGGGAGCCTTACAATGAGCAGTTCTTC.

This clonotype was recorded many times. CDR3 amino acids: CASSVTGPVGSARSTDTQYF. CDR3 bases: TGTGCCAGCTCGGTGACAGGGCCCGTTGGTTCCGCGCGGAGCACAGATACGCAGTATTTT. The chain employs TRBV9 and TRBJ2-3; 7 bases match TRBD1. Germline V gene sequence: CDR1 SGDLS, CDR2 YYNGEE. This CDR3 has 20 residues. V lost 7 bases, J lost 0 bases, and 23 bases stayed unmatched.

This clonotype was recorded many times. The chain is built from TRBV9 and TRBJ2-7; D perhaps matches TRBD2 (5 bases). The length of the CDR3 is 14 residues. V was pared by 4 bases and J by 2 bases, with 13 bases between. The germline V gene has CDR1 SGDLS and CDR2 YYNGEE. The CDR3 DNA reads as TGTGCCAGCAGCACCTCGGGAACCACCTACGAGCAGTACTTC. Amino acids: CASSTSGTTYEQYF.

This clonotype was recorded many times. The rearrangement uses TRBV9 and TRBJ1-2; D remains ambiguous. The CDR3 is made up of 15 amino acids. Trimming removed 0 bases from V and 4 bases from J, with 13 bases in between. Germline CDR1 is SGDLS and CDR2 is YYNGEE. CDR3 bases: TGTGCCAGCAGCGTAGTGGATGGACGGGGCTATGGCTACACCTTC. Amino acids: CASSVVDGRGYGYTF.

The chain carries TRBV9 and TRBJ2-1; D is unresolved. Trimming cost V 0 bases and J 8 bases, with 6 bases left between them. This CDR3 has 12 amino acids. From germline, CDR1 is SGDLS and CDR2 YYNGEE. The CDR3 reads CASSVAGYEQFF. The CDR3 region has the DNA TGTGCCAGCAGCGTAGCTGGCTATGAGCAGTTCTTC. The full variable domain, in which reference TRBV9 and TRBJ2-1 provide the parts outside the CDR3, is DSGVTQTPKHLITATGQRVTLRCSPRSGDLSVYWYQQSLDQGLQFLIQYYNGEERAKGNILERFSAQQFPDLHSELNLSSLELGDSALYFCASSVAGYEQFFGPGTRLTVL.

This clonotype is deemed medium-sized. The gene calls are TRBV9 and TRBJ2-2; perhaps D is TRBD1 or TRBD2 (5 bases each). The CDR3 contains 17 residues. The V end was cut by 3 bases, the J end by 1 base, with 16 bases between. The germline V gene encodes CDR1 SGDLS and CDR2 YYNGEE. CDR3 sequence: CASSARTGTQNTGELFF. The CDR3 bases are TGTGCCAGCAGCGCCCGAACCGGGACCCAGAACACCGGGGAGCTGTTTTTT.

The sample holds many counts of this clonotype. The gene calls are TRBV9 and TRBJ2-5; unclear D gene. The CDR3 spans 15 residues. V was clipped by 4 bases and J by 2 bases, with 15 bases between them. Germline assignment: CDR1 SGDLS and CDR2 YYNGEE. CDR3 loop: CASSRILGQQETQYF. CDR3 nucleotides: TGTGCCAGCAGCAGAATACTGGGCCAACAAGAGACCCAGTACTTC.

This clonotype was detected many times. The V and J genes are TRBV9 and TRBJ2-1; 12 bases map to TRBD2. Losses at the gene ends were 6 bases for V and 10 bases for J; bases not matched to a gene: 5. The germline V gene encodes CDR1 SGDLS and CDR2 YYNGEE. CDR3 length: 13 residues. CDR3 in amino acids: CASKPGLAGEQFF. The CDR3 DNA reads as TGTGCCAGCAAACCGGGACTAGCGGGCGAGCAGTTCTTC.

This clonotype occurred many times. In DNA form, the CDR3 reads TGTGCCAGCAGCGTAGCCGTACAGGGAGGAACCGGGGAGCTGTTTTTT. Its translation is CASSVAVQGGTGELFF. V usage is TRBV9 and J usage is TRBJ2-2, with D perhaps given as TRBD1 or TRBD2 (6 bases each). With 0 bases removed from V and 5 bases from J, the gap between germline ends came to 14 bases. This CDR3 is 16 amino acids long. CDR1 is SGDLS and CDR2 is YYNGEE in the germline V gene.

The chain recombines TRBV9 with TRBJ2-7; TRBD2 matches at 14 bases. CDR1 and CDR2 from the germline V gene are SGDLS and YYNGEE. The CDR3 spans 15 residues. The V gene end was trimmed by 3 bases and the J gene end by 5 bases; junction bases not matched to a gene: 4. The CDR3 bases are TGTGCCAGCAGCGCGGGACTAGCGGGAGTCAACGAGCAGTACTTC. Its translation is CASSAGLAGVNEQYF.

This clonotype was recorded many times. The CDR3: CASSVSTGLNEKLFF. The CDR3 region has the DNA TGTGCCAGCAGCGTATCGACAGGGCTTAATGAAAAACTGTTTTTT. The chain combines TRBV9 with TRBJ1-4, with 7 positions matching TRBD1. V lost 1 base to trimming and J lost 4 bases; unmatched junction nucleotides: 4. The CDR3 totals 15 residues. CDR1 and CDR2 (germline): SGDLS, YYNGEE.

Ten or more counts support this clonotype. V is TRBV9 and J is TRBJ1-2, with 7 bases matching TRBD1. The CDR3 spans 13 residues. J was trimmed by 8 bases and V by 4 bases; bases with no gene match: 8. CDR1 is SGDLS, CDR2 YYNGEE, per germline. The chain's CDR3 is CASSKGQSVGYTF. The CDR3 DNA follows: TGTGCCAGCAGCAAGGGACAGTCGGTGGGCTACACCTTC.